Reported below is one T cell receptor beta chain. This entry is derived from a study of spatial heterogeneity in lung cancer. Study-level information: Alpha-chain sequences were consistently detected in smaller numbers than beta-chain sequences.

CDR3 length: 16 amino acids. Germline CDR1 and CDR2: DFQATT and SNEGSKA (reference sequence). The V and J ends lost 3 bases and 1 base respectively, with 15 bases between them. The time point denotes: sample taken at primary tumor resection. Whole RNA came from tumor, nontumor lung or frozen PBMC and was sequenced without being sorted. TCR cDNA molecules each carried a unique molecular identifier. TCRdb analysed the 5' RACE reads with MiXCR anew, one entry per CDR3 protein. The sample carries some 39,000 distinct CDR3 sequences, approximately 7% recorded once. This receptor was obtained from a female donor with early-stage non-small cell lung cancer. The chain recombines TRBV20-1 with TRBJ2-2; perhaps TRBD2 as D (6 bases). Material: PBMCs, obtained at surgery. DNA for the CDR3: TGCAGTGCTAGGATACCGGGACTGAAGAACACCGGGGAGCTGTTTTTT. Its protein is CSARIPGLKNTGELFF.